Reported below is one TCR beta chain. Its antigen remains unidentified. The sample originates from a study of cytomegalovirus exposure and HLA in healthy donors. Looked up from germline, CDR1 is MRHNA and CDR2 is SNTAGT. J was trimmed by 7 bases and V by 3 bases; bases with no gene match: 6. The CDR3 loop spans 15 amino acids. PCR involved 60 Vbeta and 13 Jbeta primers. TCRdb's copy holds only in-frame clones and misses some; the assay was immunoSEQ multiplex PCR. The table includes approximately 120,000 clones, about 79% detected once. Points from the study as a whole: High specificity and sensitivity for cytomegalovirus status were reported for the classifier. Researchers catalogued approximately 160 TCR beta chains as cytomegalovirus-associated. The study dropped some indistinguishable V segments, TRBV6-2 and TRBV6-3 among them.

The chain links TRBV6-4 to TRBJ2-1; 10 bases line up with TRBD2. The sequenced sample consisted of PBMCs. The receptor's source is a woman aged 45-65 years in good health and CMV-seronegative. The CDR3 is CASSDRAGGVNEQFF. CDR3 sequence (DNA): TGTGCCAGCAGTGATAGAGCGGGAGGGGTGAATGAGCAGTTCTTC.